Shown below are 29 T cell receptor beta chains from a single sample sequenced in a study of T cells in Graves' hyperthyroidism and ophthalmopathy. The investigators amplified TCR beta CDR3 regions from RNA transcripts. The HTBI set primed first-round TCR CDR3 RT-PCR. Via MiXCR, TCRdb re-called the multiplex PCR reads, giving one row per CDR3 protein. The table shows roughly 720,000 distinct CDR3 sequences, with around 15% occurring only once. Sequences were obtained from blood. The receptor source for this set is a man aged 45-60 years with Graves' hyperthyroidism.

The chain employs TRBV15 and TRBJ2-7; TRBD2 matches at 9 bases. CDR1 and CDR2 from the germline V gene are LNHNV and YYDKDF (reference sequence). The CDR3 totals 15 residues. Germline trimming cut 0 bases from V and 5 bases from J; bases unmatched to any gene: 5. The CDR3 region is CATSRDSGRIDEQYF. The CDR3 DNA follows: TGTGCCACCAGCAGAGATAGCGGGAGAATCGACGAGCAGTACTTC.

This clonotype was seen many times. The chain joins TRBV10-3 to TRBJ2-1; 12 bases match TRBD2. This CDR3 is 15 amino acids long. Losses at the gene ends were 6 bases for V and 6 bases for J; bases not matched to a gene: 6. Germline CDR1 and CDR2: ENHRY and SYGVKD. CDR3 nucleotide sequence: TGTGCCATCAGGGCAGCTAGCGGGAGGGGCAATGAGCAGTTCTTC. Amino acid sequence: CAIRAASGRGNEQFF.

The J gene is TRBJ2-3, the V gene TRBV5-6; D is unresolved. Trimming left V 4 bases short and J 0 bases short, with 9 bases between. The CDR3 spans 14 residues. Germline lookup yields CDR1 SGHDT and CDR2 YYEEEE. CDR3 region: CASSVNPSTDTQYF. The CDR3 DNA reads as TGTGCCAGCAGCGTGAACCCAAGCACAGATACGCAGTATTTT.

This clonotype showed up many times. As DNA, the CDR3 is TGTGCCAGCAGTTTTTTCCCCGGACAGGGGTGGAATTCACCCCTCCACTTT. Its translation: CASSFFPGQGWNSPLHF. V usage is TRBV28 and J usage is TRBJ1-6; 9 bases match TRBD1. V was clipped by 3 bases and J by 7 bases; unmatched bases: 10. Germline CDR1 and CDR2: MDHEN and SYDVKM. This CDR3 has 17 amino acids.

The chain employs TRBV27 and TRBJ2-7; 9 bases agree with TRBD1. Per the germline V gene, CDR1 is MNHEY and CDR2 is SMNVEV (reference sequence). Trimming at V came to 5 bases and at J to 4 bases, leaving 9 bases not matched to a gene. CDR3 size: 15 residues. The CDR3 region is CASSLLRDRAYEQYF. The CDR3 nucleotides read TGTGCCAGCAGTCTACTGAGGGACAGGGCGTACGAGCAGTACTTC.

The chain joins TRBV7-9 to TRBJ2-7; TRBD1 might be the D (5 bases). The CDR3 has 15 residues. Germline CDR1 SEHNR, CDR2 FQNEAQ (reference sequence). The ends were cut back, 5 bases at V and 2 bases at J, with 16 bases in the middle. CDR3 sequence (DNA): TGTGCCAGCAGCCGGGTGGACATGTCGACCTACGAGCAGTACTTC. Translating gives CASSRVDMSTYEQYF. Filled out from reference TRBV7-9 and TRBJ2-7, the complete variable domain reads DTGVSQNPRHKITKRGQNVTFRCDPISEHNRLYWYRQTLGQGPEFLTYFQNEAQLEKSRLLSDRFSAERPKGSFSTLEIQRTEQGDSAMYLCASSRVDMSTYEQYFGPGTRLTVT.

There are many counts of this clonotype. The chain has TRBV5-4 and TRBJ2-5; TRBD2 might be the D (6 bases). Germline CDR1 SGHNT, CDR2 YYREEE (reference sequence). V shed 2 bases and J shed 5 bases, with 16 bases lying between them. This CDR3 region has 15 residues. The DNA of the CDR3 is TGTGCCAGCAGCTTCGCTGGAGGGCCTTATGAGACCCAGTACTTC. It is translated as CASSFAGGPYETQYF.

The chain is built from TRBV12-3 or TRBV12-4 and TRBJ2-1; tentative D call: TRBD2 (5 bases). This CDR3 is 16 amino acids long. Trimming left V 5 bases short and J 0 bases short, with 14 bases between. The CDR3 spells CASSIRTVSSYNEQFF. CDR3 DNA sequence: TGTGCCAGCAGTATAAGGACTGTGAGCTCCTACAATGAGCAGTTCTTC.

In this sample, this clonotype turned up many times. The rearrangement links TRBV7-2 to TRBJ1-5; tentative D call: TRBD1 (6 bases). The germline CDR1 and CDR2 sequences are SGHTA and FQGNSA. The CDR3 totals 16 residues. Between the trimmed V and J ends, which lost 1 base and 6 bases, there was a span of 16 bases. The CDR3 is CASSLESGVYGQPQHF. The CDR3 coding sequence is TGTGCCAGCAGCTTAGAGTCAGGGGTTTATGGTCAGCCCCAGCATTTT.

Ten or more counts support this clonotype. This chain joins TRBV28 and TRBJ1-3; weak D call: TRBD1 (5 bases). The V end lost 5 bases, the J end lost 0 bases, and 14 bases lay between the germline ends. This CDR3 has 16 amino acids. From germline, CDR1 is MDHEN and CDR2 SYDVKM. The CDR3 DNA sequence: TGTGCCAGCAGTCCCTTGACAGTACTCTCTGGAAACACCATATATTTT. Amino acid sequence: CASSPLTVLSGNTIYF.

V is TRBV2 and J is TRBJ2-1; 8 bases align to TRBD1. V gave up 6 bases and J gave up 3 bases; unmatched junction bases: 4. CDR3 length equals 14 residues. Germline values: CDR1 SNHLY, CDR2 FYNNEI. CDR3 DNA sequence: TGTGCCAGCAGCCAGGGGGCGAACTACAATGAGCAGTTCTTC. Residues: CASSQGANYNEQFF.

In regard to this clonotype: This may be a read error: a much more frequent sequence differs by one nucleotide. J is TRBJ2-3 and V is TRBV10-3, with 12 nucleotides matching TRBD1. Germline-derived CDR1 and CDR2 are ENHRY and SYGVKD. The CDR3 is 15 residues long. This CDR3 reads CAISDPGQGADKQYF. The CDR3, as DNA: TGTGCCATCAGTGACCCGGGACAGGGGGCAGATAAGCAGTATTTT.

In this sample, this clonotype turned up a few times. The rearrangement links TRBV29-1 to TRBJ2-7; D tentatively fits TRBD1 or TRBD2 (6 bases each). The germline CDR1 and CDR2 sequences are SQVTM and ANQGSEA. V gave up 1 base and J gave up 6 bases, with 10 bases separating them. The CDR3 covers 12 residues. CDR3 sequence reads: CSVEGGALEQYF. DNA of the CDR3: TGCAGCGTTGAAGGGGGGGCCCTCGAGCAGTACTTC.

In this sample, this clonotype turned up a few times. The chain uses TRBV9 and TRBJ2-3; either TRBD1 or TRBD2 may supply D (5 bases each). There are 14 residues in the CDR3. The V gene lost 1 base and the J gene lost 2 bases, with 8 bases spanning the gap. Per the germline V gene, CDR1 is SGDLS and CDR2 is YYNGEE. The CDR3 loop reads CASSVSGTTDTQYF. CDR3 sequence (DNA): TGTGCCAGCAGCGTATCCGGGACCACAGATACGCAGTATTTT. Together with reference TRBV9 and TRBJ2-3, the CDR3 gives the full variable domain: DSGVTQTPKHLITATGQRVTLRCSPRSGDLSVYWYQQSLDQGLQFLIQYYNGEERAKGNILERFSAQQFPDLHSELNLSSLELGDSALYFCASSVSGTTDTQYFGPGTRLTVL.

In its sample, this clonotype was seen a few times. This sequence joins TRBV14 and TRBJ2-3, with 11 nucleotides matching TRBD2. Germline CDR1 is SGHDN and CDR2 is FVKESK. This CDR3 has 19 residues. Germline trimming cut 4 bases from V and 1 base from J; bases unmatched to any gene: 13. CDR3 sequence reads: CASSPSTSGVRRGTDTQYF. DNA for the CDR3: TGTGCCAGCAGCCCTTCGACTAGCGGGGTACGGAGGGGCACAGATACGCAGTATTTT.

This clonotype was observed a few times. The gene calls are TRBV18 and TRBJ2-1; D is perhaps TRBD2 (6 bases). CDR1 is KGHSH and CDR2 is LQKENI in the germline V gene. This CDR3 comprises 13 residues. The ends were cut back, 3 bases at V and 9 bases at J, with 12 bases in the middle. The CDR3 loop reads CASSPKRAGEQFF. CDR3 sequence (DNA): TGTGCCAGCTCACCGAAGCGGGCAGGTGAGCAGTTCTTC.

This clonotype has at least ten counts. The V gene is TRBV9, the J gene TRBJ2-1, with D tentatively TRBD2 (6 bases). Germline V gene lookup returns CDR1 SGDLS and CDR2 YYNGEE. The CDR3 is 15 amino acids. Trimming took off 0 bases at V and 10 bases at J, with 17 bases between the two ends. CDR3 amino acids: CASSVGNGGQWEQFF. The CDR3 DNA is TGTGCCAGCAGCGTAGGAAACGGAGGGCAGTGGGAGCAGTTCTTC.

This clonotype appeared many times. The V gene is TRBV24-1, the J gene TRBJ2-7; 9 bases match TRBD2. From germline, CDR1 is KGHDR and CDR2 SFDVKD. V lost 4 bases to trimming and J lost 3 bases; unmatched junction nucleotides: 6. This CDR3 is 15 amino acids long. The CDR3 sequence is CATSDPAGGDYEQYF. The CDR3 DNA follows: TGTGCCACCAGTGACCCTGCGGGAGGGGACTACGAGCAGTACTTC.

The chain links TRBV2 to TRBJ2-3; 14 bases are shared with TRBD2. The CDR3 loop spans 15 amino acids. The V gene end was trimmed by 6 bases and the J gene end by 5 bases; junction bases not matched to a gene: 4. Germline V gene data show CDR1 as SNHLY and CDR2 as FYNNEI. CDR3 sequence: CASRGLAGVVDTQYF. The CDR3 DNA is TGTGCCAGCAGGGGACTAGCGGGAGTGGTAGATACGCAGTATTTT.

The sample holds many counts of this clonotype. V and J are TRBV6-1 and TRBJ2-1; the match to TRBD2 covers 8 bases. Germline lookup yields CDR1 MNHNS and CDR2 SASEGT. This CDR3 has 14 amino acids. Losses at the gene ends were 8 bases for V and 4 bases for J; bases not matched to a gene: 7. This CDR3 reads CASLSSGAYNEQFF. Here the CDR3 DNA reads TGTGCCAGCTTAAGTAGCGGGGCTTACAATGAGCAGTTCTTC.

J is TRBJ1-1 and V is TRBV12-3 or TRBV12-4; D remains ambiguous. This CDR3 spans 15 amino acids. The V gene lost 7 bases and the J gene lost 0 bases, with 15 bases spanning the gap. Here the CDR3 reads CASKEESFMNTEAFF. The CDR3 DNA reads as TGTGCCAGCAAGGAGGAGTCATTCATGAACACTGAAGCTTTCTTT.

This clonotype was detected ten times or more. The chain carries TRBV27 and TRBJ2-1; no clear D gene. From germline, CDR1 is MNHEY and CDR2 SMNVEV (reference sequence). V dropped 7 bases and J dropped 0 bases, with 13 bases sitting between them. This CDR3 region has 15 residues. DNA for the CDR3: TGTGCCAGCACCCTAGAGTGGAGCTCCTACAATGAGCAGTTCTTC. Its protein product is CASTLEWSSYNEQFF.

Only one count was recorded for this clonotype. A read error may produce the germline difference seen at one junction end. CDR3 nucleotide sequence: TGTGCCAGCAGTGAATGGCAGCGGAATGAGCAGTCCTTC. Translating gives CASSEWQRNEQSF. This rearrangement joins TRBV25-1 to TRBJ2-1; D might be TRBD2 (5 bases). Germline loops: CDR1 MGHDK, CDR2 SYGVNS. The CDR3 runs to 13 residues.

This clonotype has a handful of counts. A junction end diverges from the germline sequence, so it may reflect a read error. CDR3 protein: CASSSRGTGGLFF. CDR3 nucleotides: TGTGCCAGCAGCTCCAGAGGGACCGGGGGGCTGTTTTTT. The chain recombines TRBV11-2 with TRBJ2-2; weak D call: TRBD2 (6 bases). The CDR3 is made up of 13 amino acids. Germline-derived CDR1 and CDR2 are SGHAT and FQNNGV. The full variable domain, in which reference TRBV11-2 and TRBJ2-2 provide the parts outside the CDR3, is EAGVAQSPRYKIIEKRQSVAFWCNPISGHATLYWYQQILGQGPKLLIQFQNNGVVDDSQLPKDRFSAERLKGVDSTLKIQPAKLEDSAVYLCASSSRGTGGLFFGEGSRLTVL.

This clonotype was found many times. The rearrangement uses TRBV5-1 and TRBJ2-1; TRBD2 aligns across 11 bases. The V gene end was trimmed by 1 base and the J gene end by 3 bases; junction bases not matched to a gene: 3. Germline assignment: CDR1 SGHRS and CDR2 YFSETQ. The CDR3 sequence is 16 residues long. This CDR3 reads CASSLRGLADYNEQFF. The CDR3 nucleotides read TGCGCCAGCAGCTTGCGGGGACTAGCGGACTACAATGAGCAGTTCTTC.

Concerning this clonotype itself: A read error is possible here, since a much larger clone lies one base away. This sequence joins TRBV27 and TRBJ2-2; D assignment may be TRBD1 or TRBD2 (5 bases each). In germline, CDR1 is MNHEY, CDR2 SMNVEV (reference sequence). This CDR3 has 14 residues. The V and J ends lost 4 bases and 3 bases respectively, with 9 bases between them. The CDR3 loop is CASSSRGYTGELFF. As DNA, the CDR3 is TGTGCCAGCAGTTCACGGGGCTACACCGGGGAGCTGTTTTTT.

The table lists this clonotype with many counts. This chain joins TRBV5-1 and TRBJ2-7, with 7 bases identical to TRBD2. Germline lookup yields CDR1 SGHRS and CDR2 YFSETQ. V dropped 5 bases and J dropped 3; count of bases not matched to a gene: 11. The length of the CDR3 is 15 residues. CDR3 nucleotide sequence: TGCGCCAGCAGGGACGAGCGGGGCCCCATCTACGAGCAGTACTTC. Translation: CASRDERGPIYEQYF.

Ten or more counts support this clonotype. The V and J genes are TRBV30 and TRBJ2-7; D unresolved. Looked up from germline, CDR1 is GTSNPN and CDR2 is SVGIG (reference sequence). The CDR3 extends over 13 amino acids. The CDR3 loop reads CALRASASYEQYF. Here the CDR3 DNA reads TGTGCACTAAGGGCAAGCGCTTCCTACGAGCAGTACTTC.

This clonotype came up many times. In DNA, the CDR3 is TGTGCCAGCAGCCTAGACCGACTAGTGACAGATACGCAGTATTTT. It specifies CASSLDRLVTDTQYF. This sequence joins TRBV7-8 and TRBJ2-3, with a tentative D call TRBD2 (6 bases). Germline CDR1 reads SGHVS; CDR2 reads FQNEAQ. This CDR3 is 15 amino acids long. Trimming stripped 5 bases from V and 3 bases from J, with 15 bases between.